The rows below give T cell receptor beta chains drawn from one sample of a study of cytomegalovirus exposure and HLA in healthy donors. TCRdb's copy holds only in-frame clones and misses some; the assay was immunoSEQ multiplex PCR. In the table there are 90,000 to 130,000 clones, less than 70% of which are singletons. Sequenced material: PBMCs. The source of these receptors is a young woman in good health and CMV-seronegative. Each CDR3 is given with its conserved first and last residue. The D gene is left open where the match is weak. The size of a clone is reported for some rows only, either as once, few or many, or as a class for expanded clones.

J	D	V	size	CDR3	DNA
TRBJ2-7	TRBD1	TRBV9	NA	CASSVDQGAGYEQYF	TGTGCCAGCAGCGTAGACCAGGGGGCTGGGTACGAGCAGTACTTC
TRBJ2-3	NA	TRBV7-9	NA	CASSLRGAGDTQYF	TGTGCCAGCAGCTTACGGGGTGCAGGAGATACGCAGTATTTT
TRBJ1-2	NA	TRBV5-1	NA	CASSDRTGSYGYTF	TGCGCCAGCAGCGACCGGACGGGAAGCTATGGCTACACCTTC
TRBJ1-5	NA	TRBV11-2	NA	CASSLDDRYNQPQHF	TGTGCCAGCAGCTTAGACGACAGGTACAATCAGCCCCAGCATTTT
TRBJ1-1	NA	TRBV11-3	NA	CASSLTGTEAFF	TGTGCCAGCAGCTTAACTGGCACTGAAGCTTTCTTT
TRBJ2-7	NA	TRBV7-9	NA	CASSQTELDPSYEQYF	TGTGCCAGCAGCCAAACCGAACTAGACCCATCCTACGAGCAGTACTTC
TRBJ2-3	NA	TRBV7-9	NA	CASSLASGRDTQYF	TGTGCCAGCAGCTTAGCGTCCGGTCGGGATACGCAGTATTTT
TRBJ2-2	NA	TRBV6-5	NA	CASSYQLRHTGELFF	TGTGCCAGCAGTTACCAACTAAGGCACACCGGGGAGCTGTTTTTT
TRBJ1-4	NA	TRBV2	NA	CASSEVPTGHYNEKLFF	TGTGCCAGCAGTGAAGTCCCGACAGGCCACTATAATGAAAAACTGTTTTTT
TRBJ2-1	TRBD2	TRBV30	few	CAWSGGTILGQFF	TGTGCCTGGAGTGGAGGGACTATCTTAGGGCAGTTCTTC
TRBJ1-1	NA	TRBV28	NA	CASSLGAENTEAFF	TGTGCCAGCAGTTTGGGGGCAGAGAACACTGAAGCTTTCTTT
TRBJ2-3	NA	TRBV7-9	NA	CASGLGGFPDTQYF	TGTGCCAGCGGACTTGGCGGTTTTCCAGATACGCAGTATTTT
TRBJ2-7	TRBD2	TRBV18	NA	CASSPGIAGSGEQYF	TGTGCCAGCTCACCAGGTATAGCGGGATCGGGGGAGCAGTACTTC
TRBJ1-1	TRBD1	TRBV28	NA	CASRAQGAPEAFF	TGTGCCAGCAGGGCACAGGGGGCCCCTGAAGCTTTCTTT
TRBJ1-2	TRBD1	TRBV5-6	few	CASTPRDRGIYGYTF	TGTGCCAGCACCCCTCGGGACAGGGGGATCTATGGCTACACCTTC
TRBJ1-2	TRBD1	TRBV4-1	NA	CASSQGQGPYGYTF	TGCGCCAGCAGCCAGGGACAGGGGCCCTATGGCTACACCTTC
TRBJ1-4	NA	TRBV7-9	NA	CASSWRPATNEKLFF	TGTGCCAGCAGCTGGAGACCTGCAACTAATGAAAAACTGTTTTTT
TRBJ1-1	NA	TRBV2	NA	CASSETGEAFF	TGTGCCAGCAGTGAGACGGGTGAAGCTTTCTTT
TRBJ2-5	NA	TRBV7-2	NA	CASLTGINRVETQYF	TGTGCCAGCCTGACCGGAATCAACAGGGTTGAGACCCAGTACTTC
TRBJ2-1	NA	TRBV7-3	NA	CASSLMVSRGVHEQFF	TGTGCCAGCAGCTTAATGGTTAGCAGGGGGGTCCATGAGCAGTTCTTC
TRBJ1-6	NA	TRBV7-9	NA	CASSQGGSYNSPLHF	TGTGCCAGCAGCCAGGGAGGATCCTATAATTCACCCCTCCACTTT
TRBJ1-5	NA	TRBV19	few	CASSIDAEGDGYSNQPQHF	TGTGCCAGTAGTATAGATGCCGAGGGGGACGGTTATAGCAATCAGCCCCAGCATTTT
TRBJ2-3	NA	TRBV28	NA	CASSATYTRDF	TGTGCCAGCAGTGCGACCTATACTAGGGATTTT
TRBJ1-5	NA	TRBV6-1	many	CASSVSPPTDNQPQHF	TGTGCCAGCAGTGTGTCGCCTCCGACAGACAATCAGCCCCAGCATTTT
TRBJ2-2	NA	TRBV2	NA	CASSVGGAIAGELFF	TGTGCCAGCAGTGTAGGAGGGGCCATTGCCGGGGAGCTGTTTTTT